Included here is one T cell receptor beta chain sequence, with context. What it recognizes is unknown. Profiling relied on immunoSEQ multiplex PCR, and the TCRdb table lists in-frame clones only, not all of them. This listing includes under 150,000 clones. The data were obtained in a study of T cell responses to AZD1222 COVID-19 vaccine. Study-wide results and caveats: Spike was spanned by vaccine-associated CD4 TCRs, with dominance at 160-218 and 743-854. Donors in the cohort were predominantly white British and more often female, and clonal diversity was possibly underestimated. Seropositivity was recorded at baseline in only 6 or 7 AZD1222 recipients.

V shed 4 bases and J 5 bases; nucleotides not matched to a gene: 0. This CDR3 is built from 13 residues. The sequence was obtained from an adult in good health. Sequenced: peripheral blood. The chain recombines TRBV12-3 or TRBV12-4 with TRBJ1-1; 11 positions agree with TRBD1. The CDR3 bases are TGTGCCAGCAGTTGGGACAGGGGGACTGAAGCTTTCTTT. Protein sequence: CASSWDRGTEAFF.